The subject of this entry is one TCR beta chain. Its matching antigen is unknown. This CDR3 has 13 residues. V was clipped by 6 bases and J by 2 bases, with 13 bases between them. In germline, CDR1 is DFQATT, CDR2 SNEGSKA (reference sequence). This sample is part of a study of post-analysis software for immune sequencing data. Findings and limits, study-wide: About five TRBV segments, including TRBV5-6, TRBV5-1 and TRBV20-1, were more frequent in patients than controls.

The TCR beta cDNA libraries carried unique molecular identifiers. TCRdb analysed the PCR reads with MiXCR anew, one entry per CDR3 protein. The sample has fewer than 700,000 distinct CDR3 sequences, 44% seen once; the top ten hold approximately 1.7%. The chain is built from TRBV20-1 and TRBJ1-2, with D uncertain. The sequenced sample was blood. The receptor was isolated from a girl aged 10 to 17 with multiple sclerosis. The CDR3 loop reads CSAIGPGNYGYTF. The CDR3 region has the DNA TGCAGTGCGATCGGACCGGGCAACTATGGCTACACCTTC.